Following are 25 T cell receptor beta chains from one sample sequenced in a study of vaccination and CD4 T cells after COVID-19. Treatment described: roughly 10-day PBMC culture with coronavirus spike peptide pools or control peptides (ViraFEST assay). CD4+ T cells that had been cultured provided DNA sequenced with the Oncomine TCR Beta short-read assay. One entry per CDR3 protein results from TCRdb running MiXCR on the PCR reads. The data show roughly 20,000 distinct CDR3 sequences, approximately 50% seen once. Which antigens these TCRs recognize remains unknown. Sample: CD4+ T cells from blood, cultured in vitro. The source of these receptors is a human donor who had recovered from COVID-19.

In this sample, this clonotype turned up a few times. J is TRBJ1-3 and V is TRBV20-1; TRBD1 agrees at 11 bases. Germline CDR1 DFQATT, CDR2 SNEGSKA (reference sequence). Losses at the gene ends were 5 bases for V and 8 bases for J; bases not matched to a gene: 5. This CDR3 region has 13 residues. The CDR3 loop is CSAWTGGTDTIYF. The CDR3 DNA sequence: TGCAGTGCTTGGACAGGGGGCACGGACACCATATATTTT.

The chain recombines TRBV20-1 with TRBJ1-6, with D possibly being TRBD1 (5 bases). This CDR3 has 15 residues. Germline values: CDR1 DFQATT, CDR2 SNEGSKA (reference sequence). V lost 5 bases and J lost 6, with 17 bases in between. In nucleotides, the CDR3 is TGCAGTGCTGGGGGGGGAGGGAAGGGTAATTCACCCCTCCACTTT. Protein: CSAGGGGKGNSPLHF.

This chain links TRBV4-1 with TRBJ1-5, with unresolved D. Trimming stripped 0 bases from V and 7 bases from J, with 10 bases between. This CDR3 comprises 14 residues. Germline V CDR1 and CDR2: MGHRA, YSYEKL. The CDR3 reads CASSQENLEQPQHF. The CDR3 nucleotides are TGCGCCAGCAGCCAAGAGAATTTAGAGCAGCCCCAGCATTTT.

This chain joins TRBV11-2 and TRBJ1-5; D not resolved. There are 13 residues in the CDR3. Germline CDR1 is SGHAT and CDR2 is FQNNGV. The V gene lost 2 bases and the J gene lost 3 bases, with 5 bases spanning the gap. CDR3 sequence: CASSLIHNQPQHF. The CDR3 nucleotides read TGTGCCAGCAGCTTAATACACAATCAGCCCCAGCATTTT.

In this sample, this clonotype turned up once. The rearrangement uses TRBV28 and TRBJ1-5; 8 bases line up with TRBD1. Unmatched junction bases numbered 7, after V lost 3 bases and J lost 3 bases. This CDR3 has 16 amino acids. CDR1 and CDR2 from the germline V gene are MDHEN and SYDVKM. The CDR3 loop is CASSFKGRGPNQPQHF. The CDR3 DNA reads as TGTGCCAGCAGTTTCAAGGGCAGGGGGCCCAATCAGCCCCAGCATTTT.

The chain couples TRBV5-1 to TRBJ2-7; 9 positions agree with TRBD2. Per the germline V gene, CDR1 is SGHRS and CDR2 is YFSETQ. The CDR3 totals 15 residues. J gave up 0 bases and V 2 bases, and 3 bases lay outside the gene matches. The CDR3 DNA reads TGCGCCAGCAGCTTAGTACTAGCGGGCTCCTACGAGCAGTACTTC. The encoded protein is CASSLVLAGSYEQYF. Complete variable domain (other parts from reference TRBV5-1 and TRBJ2-7): KAGVTQTPRYLIKTRGQQVTLSCSPISGHRSVSWYQQTPGQGLQFLFEYFSETQRNKGNFPGRFSGRQFSNSRSEMNVSTLELGDSALYLCASSLVLAGSYEQYFGPGTRLTVT.

The chain uses TRBV7-2 and TRBJ1-5; TRBD1 aligns across 8 bases. CDR1 and CDR2 (germline): SGHTA, FQGNSA. There are 15 residues in the CDR3. The V and J ends lost 0 bases and 6 bases, in that order; junction bases with no gene match: 4. The DNA for the CDR3 is TGTGCCAGCAGCTTAGCCAGGGGGCCGGGTCAGCCCCAGCATTTT. The encoded protein is CASSLARGPGQPQHF.

V usage is TRBV20-1 and J usage is TRBJ2-7, with D possibly matching TRBD1 (6 bases). Trimming left V 3 bases short and J 5 bases short, with 11 bases between. Germline CDR1 is DFQATT and CDR2 is SNEGSKA (reference sequence). This CDR3 spans 12 amino acids. The CDR3 protein is CSARRGFHEQYF. CDR3 coding DNA: TGCAGTGCTAGGAGGGGGTTCCACGAGCAGTACTTC.

This chain connects TRBV6-5 to TRBJ2-3, with D maybe TRBD2 (5 bases). The CDR3 length is 15 residues. Germline CDR1 MNHEY, CDR2 SVGAGI. V was cut by 2 bases and J by 8 bases, with 17 bases left in between. The DNA of the CDR3 is TGTGCCAGCAGTTACCTACGAAGCGGTCGGGCTACGCAGTATTTT. Amino acids: CASSYLRSGRATQYF.

This clonotype was seen more than once but under ten times. This chain uses TRBV20-1 with TRBJ1-2; unclear D gene. The CDR3 has 13 residues. CDR1 is DFQATT and CDR2 is SNEGSKA in the germline V gene (reference sequence). Trimming took off 5 bases at V and 2 bases at J, with 12 bases between the two ends. The CDR3 DNA reads as TGCAGTGCTCGGCAGCCCCGAAACTATGGCTACACCTTC. It codes for CSARQPRNYGYTF.

The V gene is TRBV28, the J gene TRBJ1-2, with TRBD1 as a possible D gene (5 bases). This CDR3 contains 14 residues. CDR1 and CDR2 (germline): MDHEN, SYDVKM. V lost 5 bases, J lost 4 bases, and 14 bases lay in between. This CDR3 reads CASSRSPGVYGYTF. Here the CDR3 DNA reads TGTGCCAGCAGTCGCTCACCGGGGGTCTATGGCTACACCTTC.

Only a few counts were recorded for this clonotype. The V gene is TRBV6-1, the J gene TRBJ1-5, with D perhaps TRBD1 (6 bases). CDR1 and CDR2 from the germline V gene are MNHNS and SASEGT. Trimming took off 6 bases at V and 5 bases at J, with 11 bases between the two ends. The CDR3 contains 13 residues. CDR3 sequence reads: CASSRDTYQPQHF. The CDR3 nucleotides are TGTGCCAGCAGCCGGGACACCTATCAGCCCCAGCATTTT.

Details on this clonotype: Sequence at one end of the junction differs from germline and may be a read error. The J gene is TRBJ1-1, the V gene TRBV7-2, with D maybe TRBD1 (5 bases). CDR3 length equals 13 residues. Germline CDR1 is SGHTA and CDR2 is FQGNSA. This CDR3 is CASILTGNTEAFF. CDR3 coding DNA: TGTGCCAGCATCTTAACAGGGAACACTGAAGCTTTCTTT.

The V call is TRBV6-1, the J call TRBJ1-5; 7 bases are a match to TRBD1. V shed 0 bases and J 6 bases; nucleotides not matched to a gene: 8. The CDR3 has 16 amino acids. Germline values: CDR1 MNHNS, CDR2 SASEGT. CDR3 region: CASSEAISDRSQPQHF. In nucleotides, the CDR3 is TGTGCCAGCAGTGAAGCAATATCGGACAGGAGTCAGCCCCAGCATTTT.

The chain has TRBV7-9 and TRBJ1-1, with TRBD1 as a possible D gene (5 bases). CDR1 SEHNR and CDR2 FQNEAQ come from the germline V gene (reference sequence). The CDR3 length is 15 residues. V lost 1 base to trimming and J lost 2 bases, with 11 bases between them. This CDR3 reads CASSLGGDLNTEAFF. In nucleotides, the CDR3 is TGTGCCAGCAGCTTAGGAGGGGACCTTAACACTGAAGCTTTCTTT.

The V call is TRBV25-1, the J call TRBJ1-1, with a weak D call TRBD1 (5 bases). This CDR3 is built from 14 residues. The germline V gene has CDR1 MGHDK and CDR2 SYGVNS. Trimming removed 2 bases at V and 4 bases at J, with 11 bases between. DNA for the CDR3: TGTGCCAGCAGTGAAGGGGCGCGGGCCACTGAAGCTTTCTTT. Residues: CASSEGARATEAFF.

Written as DNA, the CDR3 is TGTGCCAGCAGTGGGACAGGCCAGGGCTATGGCTACACCTTC. Its protein product is CASSGTGQGYGYTF. The genes are TRBV2 and TRBJ1-2, with 7 bases identical to TRBD1. The J segment lost 4 bases and the V segment lost 4 bases, leaving 6 bases of the junction unmatched. From germline, CDR1 is SNHLY and CDR2 FYNNEI. The CDR3 covers 14 residues. Together with reference TRBV2 and TRBJ1-2, the CDR3 gives the full variable domain: EPEVTQTPSHQVTQMGQEVILRCVPISNHLYFYWYRQILGQKVEFLVSFYNNEISEKSEIFDDQFSVERPDGSNFTLKIRSTKLEDSAMYFCASSGTGQGYGYTFGSGTRLTVV.

J is TRBJ1-5 and V is TRBV24-1; no clear D gene. Germline V gene lookup returns CDR1 KGHDR and CDR2 SFDVKD. CDR3 length: 15 residues. V lost 3 bases, J lost 1 base, and 9 bases lay in between. CDR3 sequence (DNA): TGTGCCACCAGTGATCCCAAAGAGAGCAATCAGCCCCAGCATTTT. Protein sequence: CATSDPKESNQPQHF.

The chain joins TRBV28 to TRBJ1-2, with D perhaps matching TRBD1 (5 bases). CDR1 is MDHEN, CDR2 SYDVKM, per germline. The CDR3 has 15 residues. V gave up 6 bases and J gave up 4 bases, with 18 bases separating them. In DNA form, the CDR3 reads TGTGCCAGCAGCCCCCCGGGACGCCTCCTCTATGGCTACACCTTC. As protein: CASSPPGRLLYGYTF.

This clonotype was seen once. The CDR3 sequence is CRLGERKETQYF. CDR3 DNA: TGCAGACTTGGGGAGAGAAAAGAGACCCAGTACTTC. The chain recombines TRBV29-1 with TRBJ2-5, with D tentatively TRBD2 (5 bases). CDR1 is SQVTM and CDR2 is ANQGSEA in the germline V gene. The CDR3 totals 12 residues.

The chain links TRBV6-2 or TRBV6-3 to TRBJ1-6; TRBD1 agrees at 8 bases. V was pared by 2 bases and J by 10 bases, with 7 bases of the junction left unmatched. Germline-derived CDR1 and CDR2 are MNHEY and SVGEGT. This CDR3 has 15 amino acids. The CDR3 DNA is TGTGCCAGCAGTTACAAGGGACAGGATCTCTCACCCCTCCACTTT. Translating gives CASSYKGQDLSPLHF.

This clonotype was counted a single time. The chain uses TRBV28 and TRBJ1-2; D is possibly TRBD1 (5 bases). The CDR3 runs 16 residues. Germline V gene lookup returns CDR1 MDHEN and CDR2 SYDVKM. V was shortened by 5 bases and J by 8 bases, with 24 bases between the two germline ends. The CDR3 region has the DNA TGTGCCAGCAGTCCCAGTTCCCCGGGACCGCGTACGGGCTACACCTTC. This sequence encodes CASSPSSPGPRTGYTF.

V gene TRBV6-1 combines with J gene TRBJ2-7; D is ambiguous. The length of the CDR3 is 12 residues. V gave up 7 bases and J gave up 2 bases, with 9 bases separating them. Germline V CDR1 and CDR2: MNHNS, SASEGT. CDR3 in DNA: TGTGCCAGCAAGGGCGGTCCCTACGAGCAGTACTTC. Amino acids: CASKGGPYEQYF.

CDR3 region: CASSIRDRGDYGYTF. CDR3 bases: TGTGCCAGCAGCATTAGGGACAGGGGGGACTATGGCTACACCTTC. The chain combines TRBV5-4 with TRBJ1-2; 11 nucleotides line up with TRBD1. The CDR3 is made up of 15 amino acids. CDR1 and CDR2 from the germline V gene are SGHNT and YYREEE (reference sequence). V lost 4 bases and J lost 3; bases outside the gene matches: 5. Using reference TRBV5-4 and TRBJ1-2 for the parts outside the CDR3, the full variable domain is ETGVTQSPTHLIKTRGQQVTLRCSSQSGHNTVSWYQQALGQGPQFIFQYYREEENGRGNFPPRFSGLQFPNYSSELNVNALELDDSALYLCASSIRDRGDYGYTFGSGTRLTVV.

This clonotype was picked up one time. This chain joins TRBV20-1 and TRBJ1-1; weak D call: TRBD1 (6 bases). Germline V gene sequence: CDR1 DFQATT, CDR2 SNEGSKA (reference sequence). Trimming left V 1 base short and J 1 base short, with 13 bases between. The CDR3 covers 15 residues. The CDR3 sequence is CSARGERGGNTEAFF. CDR3 nucleotide sequence: TGCAGTGCTAGAGGAGAGAGGGGGGGGAACACTGAAGCTTTCTTT.